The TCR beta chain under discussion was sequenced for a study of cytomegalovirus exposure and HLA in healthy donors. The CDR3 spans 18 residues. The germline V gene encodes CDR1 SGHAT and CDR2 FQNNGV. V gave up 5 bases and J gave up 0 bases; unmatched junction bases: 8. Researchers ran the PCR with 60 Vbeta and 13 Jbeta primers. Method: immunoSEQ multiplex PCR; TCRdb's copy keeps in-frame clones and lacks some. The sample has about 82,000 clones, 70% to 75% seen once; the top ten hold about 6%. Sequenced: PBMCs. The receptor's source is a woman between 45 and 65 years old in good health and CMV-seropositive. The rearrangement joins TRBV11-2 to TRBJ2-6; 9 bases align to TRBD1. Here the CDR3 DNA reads TGTGCCAGCAGCGTTACCGGGACAGGGTTCTCTGGGGCCAACGTCCTGACTTTC. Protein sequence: CASSVTGTGFSGANVLTF. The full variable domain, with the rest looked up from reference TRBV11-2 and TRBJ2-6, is EAGVAQSPRYKIIEKRQSVAFWCNPISGHATLYWYQQILGQGPKLLIQFQNNGVVDDSQLPKDRFSAERLKGVDSTLKIQPAKLEDSAVYLCASSVTGTGFSGANVLTFGAGSRLTVL.